Below are 15 T cell receptor beta chains sequenced from a single sample in a study of T cell repertoires in cytomegalovirus infection. TCRdb ran MiXCR on the reads and lists one entry per CDR3 protein. The sample holds about 83,000 distinct CDR3 sequences, roughly 44% seen once. No cognate antigen is known for these TCRs. This specimen consisted of CD8+ T cells from cultured PBMCs, obtained from culture after CMV antigen stimulation. The receptor set was obtained from a human donor in good health (CMV status not recorded). Some clones in this sample may be carry-over from other donors' samples.

The chain employs TRBV7-8 and TRBJ1-6; 7 positions agree with TRBD1. Germline V CDR1 and CDR2: SGHVS, FQNEAQ. The CDR3 extends over 15 amino acids. Trimming cost V 5 bases and J 8 bases; bases outside gene matches: 9. CDR3 amino acids: CASSPARDSDSPLHF. In DNA, the CDR3 is TGTGCCAGCAGCCCAGCCCGGGACAGTGATTCACCCCTCCACTTT. Drawing the rest from reference TRBV7-8 and TRBJ1-6, the complete variable domain is GAGVSQSPRYKVAKRGQDVALRCDPISGHVSLFWYQQALGQGPEFLTYFQNEAQLDKSGLPSDRFFAERPEGSVSTLKIQRTQQEDSAVYLCASSPARDSDSPLHFGNGTRLTVT.

This chain connects TRBV2 to TRBJ2-2; the match to TRBD1 covers 8 bases. Germline V gene data show CDR1 as SNHLY and CDR2 as FYNNEI. The V and J ends lost 7 bases and 6 bases, in that order; junction bases with no gene match: 13. The CDR3 consists of 16 residues. The CDR3 protein is CASNDRGARWAGELFF. The CDR3 nucleotides are TGTGCCAGCAATGACAGGGGAGCCAGATGGGCCGGGGAGCTGTTTTTT.

This sequence joins TRBV11-2 and TRBJ2-3; D ambiguous. The CDR3 loop spans 13 amino acids. Trimming removed 3 bases at V and 3 bases at J, with 7 bases between. Germline values: CDR1 SGHAT, CDR2 FQNNGV. The CDR3 bases are TGTGCCAGCAGCTTGGAGATAACAGATACGCAGTATTTT. It is translated as CASSLEITDTQYF.

J is TRBJ1-1 and V is TRBV7-4, with D hard to call. The V end was cut by 1 base, the J end by 7 bases, with 7 bases between. From germline, CDR1 is SGHVT and CDR2 SQSDAQ. The CDR3 sequence is 12 residues long. The CDR3 nucleotides are TGTGCCAGCAGCTTAGAAGTTCATGAAGCTTTCTTT. Residues: CASSLEVHEAFF.

This chain uses TRBV7-4 with TRBJ1-1, with D hard to call. V shed 2 bases and J shed 6 bases, with 16 bases lying between them. The CDR3 is 15 residues long. In germline, CDR1 is SGHVT, CDR2 SQSDAQ. This chain's CDR3 is CASSLSPSGFAEAFF. The DNA for the CDR3 is TGTGCCAGCAGCTTATCTCCATCGGGCTTCGCTGAAGCTTTCTTT.

As regards this clonotype: The conserved closing phenylalanine or tryptophan is absent in this CDR3, likely reflecting a read error. Because the CDR3's place on the DNA is in doubt, the DNA is left out and the CDR3 is given as listed by TCRdb. The chain has TRBV7-8 and TRBJ2-7; the table's TRBD1 call for D was not verified on the DNA. CDR1 is SGHVS and CDR2 is FQNEAQ in the germline V gene. Including both end residues, the CDR3 is 14 amino acids long. The CDR3 is CASSWDTPGDVQWL.

This clonotype was detected only a few times. The chain uses TRBV7-6 and TRBJ1-2; D gene ambiguous. Germline V gives CDR1 SGHVS, CDR2 FNYEAQ. The CDR3 is 13 amino acids. The V end was cut by 4 bases, the J end by 9 bases, with 15 bases between. As DNA, the CDR3 is TGTGCCAGCAGCTGGGGAGACCTATGGAGCTACACCTTC. This codes for CASSWGDLWSYTF.

This clonotype was seen only a few times. The chain uses TRBV7-9 and TRBJ2-5; 9 nucleotides align to TRBD1. CDR1 and CDR2 from the germline V gene are SEHNR and FQNEAQ (reference sequence). The CDR3 is made up of 16 amino acids. The V segment lost 0 bases and the J segment 6 bases; nucleotides outside the gene matches: 8. In DNA, the CDR3 is TGTGCCAGCAGCTTAGCGCAGCCGGGACAGGGCCAGACCCAGTACTTC. This sequence encodes CASSLAQPGQGQTQYF.

The rearrangement links TRBV7-8 to TRBJ1-1; D gene uncertain. With 3 bases removed from V and 4 bases from J, the gap between germline ends came to 12 bases. This CDR3 region has 14 residues. In germline, CDR1 is SGHVS, CDR2 FQNEAQ. The DNA for the CDR3 is TGTGCCAGCAGCTTTCAGGTTGAAGGCACTGAAGCTTTCTTT. It specifies CASSFQVEGTEAFF.

This clonotype was seen once. V is TRBV10-3 and J is TRBJ2-5; 8 bases map to TRBD1. The V segment lost 6 bases and the J segment 2 bases; nucleotides outside the gene matches: 5. Germline CDR1 is ENHRY and CDR2 is SYGVKD. This CDR3 region has 14 residues. DNA of the CDR3: TGTGCCATCAGCGTGGACAGGGATCAAGAGACCCAGTACTTC. Protein product: CAISVDRDQETQYF.

This rearrangement joins TRBV12-3 or TRBV12-4 to TRBJ1-4, with D maybe TRBD1 (5 bases). Trimming removed 4 bases from V and 0 bases from J, with 9 bases in between. This CDR3 contains 15 residues. Written as DNA, the CDR3 is TGTGCCAGCAGTTCGACAGCCGCAACTAATGAAAAACTGTTTTTT. Encoded protein: CASSSTAATNEKLFF.

The chain recombines TRBV10-2 with TRBJ2-7; no definite D call. The V end lost 4 bases, the J end lost 7 bases, and 20 bases lay between the germline ends. Per germline, CDR1 WSHSY and CDR2 SAAADI. The CDR3 is 15 residues long. The CDR3 DNA reads TGCGCCAGCAGTGGGAGTCTACGTCTAATTTGGGAGCAGTACTTC. Translating it yields CASSGSLRLIWEQYF.

A remark on this clonotype: The CDR3 does not close with the conserved phenylalanine or tryptophan, likely indicating a read error. This chain uses TRBV15 with TRBJ1-5; 7 bases are a match to TRBD1. With V trimmed by 4 bases and J by 6 bases, 9 bases remained unmatched. The CDR3 covers 15 residues. Germline loops: CDR1 LNHNV, CDR2 YYDKDF (reference sequence). Written as DNA, the CDR3 is TGTGCCACCAGCATATTACAGGGGTGGGGTCAGCCCCAGCATTTA. This codes for CATSILQGWGQPQHL.

This clonotype appeared a single time. This rearrangement joins TRBV5-4 to TRBJ1-1; TRBD1 is a possible D gene (5 bases). V was clipped by 1 base and J by 0 bases, with 22 bases between them. CDR1 is SGHNT, CDR2 YYREEE, per germline (reference sequence). This CDR3 region has 19 residues. CDR3 nucleotides: TGTGCCAGCAGCTTGAAGCTGGGGCCACAAAGCTACATGAACACTGAAGCTTTCTTT. Amino acid sequence: CASSLKLGPQSYMNTEAFF.

This clonotype was seen only a few times. The chain employs TRBV19 and TRBJ2-3, with 11 bases aligning to TRBD2. Trimming removed 3 bases from V and 4 bases from J; junction bases left unmatched: 6. This CDR3 comprises 16 residues. Germline V gene data show CDR1 as LNHDA and CDR2 as SQIVND (reference sequence). The CDR3 loop is CASSIVTSGSADTQYF. CDR3 bases: TGTGCCAGTAGTATTGTTACTAGCGGGAGTGCAGATACGCAGTATTTT.